The 27 T cell receptor beta chains below all came from one sample that was sequenced in a study of T-cell memory formation after mild COVID-19. TCRdb redid the calling of the 5' RACE reads with MiXCR, one entry per CDR3 protein. The sample holds some 190,000 distinct CDR3 sequences, around 17% seen once. The specimen sequenced was PBMCs or a T cell subset sorted from them (not recorded which). Receptors were obtained from an adult woman who had mild COVID-19 (a few samples of this study predate the infection). Cell type and time point are not known.

The gene calls are TRBV4-2 and TRBJ2-5; perhaps TRBD1 as D (5 bases). Germline values: CDR1 LGHNA, CDR2 YNFKEQ. This CDR3 has 16 amino acids. V lost 1 base to trimming and J lost 5 bases, with 17 bases between them. CDR3 loop: CASSQVGRRGSETQYF. The CDR3 DNA reads as TGTGCCAGCAGCCAAGTCGGAAGAAGGGGTTCCGAGACCCAGTACTTC.

In this sample, this clonotype turned up once. The J gene is TRBJ1-3, the V gene TRBV5-1; tentatively, D is TRBD1 (5 bases). The CDR3 runs to 15 residues. Germline V gene data show CDR1 as SGHRS and CDR2 as YFSETQ. Trimming took 4 bases from V and 0 from J, leaving 11 bases between them. Written as DNA, the CDR3 is TGCGCCAGCAGCACGGACGGGACCTCTGGAAACACCATATATTTT. Translating gives CASSTDGTSGNTIYF.

V is TRBV12-3 or TRBV12-4 and J is TRBJ2-5; no firm D call. The CDR3 covers 12 residues. V dropped 5 bases and J dropped 5 bases, with 9 bases sitting between them. Here the CDR3 reads CASSQGWETQYF. The CDR3 nucleotides are TGTGCCAGCAGTCAAGGGTGGGAGACCCAGTACTTC.

This chain uses TRBV29-1 with TRBJ1-1, with a weak D call TRBD1 (5 bases). Germline CDR1 SQVTM, CDR2 ANQGSEA. Trimming left V 3 bases short and J 1 base short, with 9 bases between. The CDR3 has 13 amino acids. CDR3 DNA: TGCAGCGTTGAGAGGGGTCGGAACACTGAAGCTTTCTTT. This gives the protein CSVERGRNTEAFF.

This clonotype was observed a handful of times. The chain is built from TRBV6-1 and TRBJ2-4; D not certain. The CDR3 consists of 17 residues. V was shortened by 2 bases and J by 5 bases, with 19 bases between the two germline ends. Germline V gene lookup returns CDR1 MNHNS and CDR2 SASEGT. DNA of the CDR3: TGTGCCAGCAGTGAAAATTATAGGGCGTACCCCCAAAACATTCAGTACTTC. It specifies CASSENYRAYPQNIQYF.

The V and J genes are TRBV20-1 and TRBJ1-5; TRBD1 aligns across 8 bases. The CDR3 spans 14 residues. The J segment lost 1 base and the V segment lost 3 bases, leaving 2 bases of the junction unmatched. CDR1 and CDR2 from the germline V gene are DFQATT and SNEGSKA (reference sequence). CDR3 in DNA: TGCAGTGCTAGTAGGACAGGGAGCAATCAGCCCCAGCATTTT. It specifies CSASRTGSNQPQHF.

This clonotype was seen many times. CDR3 protein: CAISESMEGGYTF. CDR3 in DNA: TGTGCCATCAGTGAGTCGATGGAAGGCGGCTACACCTTC. This chain connects TRBV10-3 to TRBJ1-2; no clear D gene. The CDR3 contains 13 residues. CDR1 ENHRY and CDR2 SYGVKD come from the germline V gene. V lost 0 bases and J lost 8, with 10 bases in between.

This clonotype was found a few times. The junction differs from germline at one of its ends, possibly a read error. J is TRBJ2-7 and V is TRBV7-8; no clear D. The CDR3 contains 15 residues. Germline loops: CDR1 SGHVS, CDR2 FQNEAQ. CDR3 protein: CASSLGSPRAYEQYF. The CDR3 nucleotides read TGTGCCAGCAGTTTAGGAAGCCCCCGAGCCTACGAGCAGTACTTC.

The chain combines TRBV20-1 with TRBJ1-5; D gene ambiguous. V lost 7 bases and J 2 bases, leaving 15 bases between the germline ends. Germline CDR1 and CDR2: DFQATT and SNEGSKA (reference sequence). The CDR3 is 14 residues long. The CDR3: CSVKDLMGNQPQHF. The CDR3 DNA reads as TGCAGTGTCAAGGACCTTATGGGCAATCAGCCCCAGCATTTT.

This clonotype was observed at least ten times. V and J are TRBV7-9 and TRBJ1-5, with TRBD1 identical over 9 bases. Germline V gives CDR1 SEHNR, CDR2 FQNEAQ (reference sequence). V shed 5 bases, J shed 7 bases, and the junction held 6 bases outside the gene matches. This CDR3 region has 14 residues. CDR3 DNA: TGTGCCAGCAGCACCGAGGACAGGGGCCAGCCCCAGCATTTT. It translates to CASSTEDRGQPQHF.

The CDR3 sequence: CSALRGTGVGRETQYF. The CDR3 DNA follows: TGCAGTGCTCTTCGGGGCACAGGGGTAGGGCGAGAGACCCAGTACTTC. This chain connects TRBV20-1 to TRBJ2-5, with TRBD1 identical over 7 bases. This CDR3 region has 16 residues. Germline assignment: CDR1 DFQATT and CDR2 SNEGSKA (reference sequence). With 5 bases clipped from V and 4 bases from J, the junction kept 16 bases outside the gene matches.

The chain recombines TRBV5-1 with TRBJ1-4; TRBD1 might be the D (5 bases). This CDR3 comprises 15 residues. V lost 3 bases to trimming and J lost 6 bases, with 15 bases between them. The germline V gene has CDR1 SGHRS and CDR2 YFSETQ. The CDR3 coding sequence is TGCGCCAGCAGCTCAAGGGGAGGGTCCGATGAAAAACTGTTTTTT. Protein product: CASSSRGGSDEKLFF.

V gene TRBV9 combines with J gene TRBJ1-1; the match to TRBD1 covers 9 bases. CDR3 length equals 14 residues. Germline V gives CDR1 SGDLS, CDR2 YYNGEE. With 0 bases clipped from V and 3 bases from J, the junction kept 0 bases outside the gene matches. CDR3 nucleotide sequence: TGTGCCAGCAGCGTAGGGACAGGGGACACTGAAGCTTTCTTT. Protein: CASSVGTGDTEAFF.

This sequence joins TRBV5-1 and TRBJ2-3, with D perhaps matching TRBD2 (7 bases). Germline V gene lookup returns CDR1 SGHRS and CDR2 YFSETQ. V was clipped by 4 bases and J by 2 bases, with 14 bases between them. This CDR3 is 15 amino acids long. CDR3 in DNA: TGCGCCAGCAGCCCCGGGGGGCGGGACACAGATACGCAGTATTTT. This encodes CASSPGGRDTDTQYF.

The chain joins TRBV12-3 or TRBV12-4 to TRBJ1-1; TRBD1 matches 9 bases. Trimming cost V 5 bases and J 4 bases; bases outside gene matches: 11. This CDR3 has 16 amino acids. The CDR3 nucleotides read TGTGCCAGCAGTCCCGGGAACAGGGGGCACGGCACTGAAGCTTTCTTT. Translated: CASSPGNRGHGTEAFF.

In its sample, this clonotype was seen a few times. The V gene is TRBV12-3 or TRBV12-4, the J gene TRBJ1-2; weak D call: TRBD1 (5 bases). This CDR3 is 14 amino acids long. The germline V and J ends were trimmed by 4 bases and 5 bases, with 14 bases remaining between them. The DNA of the CDR3 is TGTGCCAGCAGTTCCCACCCAGGGTGGTATGGCTACACCTTC. Translation gives CASSSHPGWYGYTF.

This clonotype showed up just a few times. J is TRBJ1-4 and V is TRBV10-3; D unresolved. CDR3 length: 13 residues. The germline CDR1 and CDR2 sequences are ENHRY and SYGVKD. With 10 bases removed from V and 5 bases from J, the gap between germline ends came to 14 bases. The CDR3 here is CATRVAQNEKLFF. The CDR3, as DNA: TGTGCCACTCGTGTAGCCCAAAATGAAAAACTGTTTTTT.

The V gene is TRBV3-1, the J gene TRBJ2-1; 12 bases fit TRBD2. V was clipped by 4 bases and J by 6 bases; unmatched bases: 16. CDR3 length: 19 residues. CDR1 and CDR2 from the germline V gene are LGHDT and YNNKEL (reference sequence). CDR3 DNA sequence: TGTGCCAGCAGCCGGTGGTCTAGCGGGAGGGCCCAGATAGCCAATGAGCAGTTCTTC. Translation gives CASSRWSSGRAQIANEQFF.

This clonotype was counted only a few times. The chain employs TRBV7-3 and TRBJ2-1; the match to TRBD2 covers 9 bases. The CDR3 is made up of 14 amino acids. Germline CDR1 SGHTA, CDR2 FQGTGA. J gave up 9 bases and V 6 bases, and 9 bases lay outside the gene matches. The CDR3 DNA reads TGTGCCAGCAGAGTCGCGGGGGGGCCGAGTGAGCAGTTCTTC. This translates into CASRVAGGPSEQFF.

The rearrangement joins TRBV24-1 to TRBJ2-5, with D perhaps matching TRBD2 (5 bases). V dropped 2 bases and J dropped 1 base, with 10 bases sitting between them. The CDR3 has 15 residues. The germline gives CDR1 KGHDR, CDR2 SFDVKD. DNA of the CDR3: TGTGCCACCAGTGATTCCCTGAGGGCCCAAGAGACCCAGTACTTC. The encoded protein is CATSDSLRAQETQYF.

This chain connects TRBV7-2 to TRBJ2-2; D may be TRBD2 (6 bases). Germline assignment: CDR1 SGHTA and CDR2 FQGNSA. V gave up 2 bases and J gave up 6 bases, with 7 bases separating them. This CDR3 comprises 13 residues. The CDR3 DNA sequence: TGTGCCAGCAGCTTAAGGAGGGCCGGGGAGCTGTTTTTT. It codes for CASSLRRAGELFF.

J is TRBJ2-5 and V is TRBV15; 11 bases are a match to TRBD2. J was trimmed by 0 bases and V by 0 bases; bases with no gene match: 6. Per the germline V gene, CDR1 is LNHNV and CDR2 is YYDKDF (reference sequence). The CDR3 runs 18 residues. CDR3 DNA: TGTGCCACCAGCAGAGATCGAGGGACTAGCGGATACCAAGAGACCCAGTACTTC. It encodes CATSRDRGTSGYQETQYF.

This clonotype has more than one count but fewer than ten. The genes are TRBV18 and TRBJ2-1; TRBD2 might be the D (5 bases). With 0 bases removed from V and 10 bases from J, the gap between germline ends came to 7 bases. The CDR3 consists of 12 residues. Germline V gene lookup returns CDR1 KGHSH and CDR2 LQKENI. The CDR3 sequence: CASSPPGREQFF. CDR3 bases: TGTGCCAGCTCACCACCAGGGAGAGAGCAGTTCTTC.

This clonotype was detected a few times. The rearrangement links TRBV20-1 to TRBJ1-5; weak D call: TRBD1 (5 bases). Trimming stripped 8 bases from V and 4 bases from J, with 15 bases between. CDR1 is DFQATT, CDR2 SNEGSKA, per germline (reference sequence). This CDR3 spans 13 amino acids. The CDR3 bases are TGCAGTTTAGAGGGGCTTGGGAATCAGCCCCAGCATTTT. This translates into CSLEGLGNQPQHF.

The table lists this clonotype with many counts. The chain has TRBV5-5 and TRBJ1-1, with a tentative D call TRBD1 (6 bases). Germline CDR1 is SGHKS and CDR2 is YYEKEE (reference sequence). V was pared by 3 bases and J by 5 bases, with 23 bases between. The length of the CDR3 is 17 residues. DNA for the CDR3: TGTGCCAGCAGCTCGGCGGGCGGGAGGGGGAGGGAAACTGAAGCTTTCTTT. Translation gives CASSSAGGRGRETEAFF.

The sample holds a few counts of this clonotype. The CDR3 protein is CASSLETGPYEQYF. The CDR3 DNA sequence: TGTGCCAGCAGCTTAGAGACGGGGCCCTACGAGCAGTACTTC. The J gene is TRBJ2-7, the V gene TRBV7-3; D tentatively reads TRBD1 or TRBD2 (5 bases each). CDR1 is SGHTA, CDR2 FQGTGA, per germline. Between the trimmed V and J ends, which lost 2 bases and 2 bases, there was a span of 10 bases. This CDR3 contains 14 residues.

This chain links TRBV29-1 with TRBJ2-7, with D possibly matching TRBD1 (5 bases). The CDR3 totals 13 residues. Trimming shortened V by 6 bases and J by 3 bases, and 15 bases separated the two germline ends. The germline V gene encodes CDR1 SQVTM and CDR2 ANQGSEA. Here the CDR3 reads CSVSQGSGYEQYF. CDR3 in DNA: TGCAGCGTCTCTCAGGGATCGGGCTACGAGCAGTACTTC.